This TCR beta chain was retrieved from a study of T-cell reconstitution after alpha-beta-depleted transplantation in children. Study findings and constraints: One year post-transplant, T-cell counts and diversity were largely derived from T cells produced anew. Surviving recipient T cells and intrathymic progenitors accounted for some patients' high TCRbeta diversity at day 60. The study reportedly traced alpha-beta T cells about two months after transplant to several hundred expanded graft clones.

Between the trimmed V and J ends, which lost 4 bases and 0 bases, there was a span of 13 bases. CDR3 size: 16 residues. Germline CDR1 and CDR2: LGHNA and YNFKEQ. In regard to this clonotype: Its target is not known.

This sample's TCRbeta library carried unique molecular identifier barcodes. TCRdb re-derived calls from the PCR reads in MiXCR, one entry per CDR3 protein. The sample carries around 370,000 distinct CDR3 sequences, under 20% recorded once. The source is a male patient between 2 and 9 years old who had a stem cell transplant for acute lymphoblastic leukemia, so the T cells may come from the graft donor. The sample here was PBMCs, mostly from graft donor cells, taken 360 days after TCRalphabeta/CD19-depleted stem cell transplant. This chain joins TRBV4-2 and TRBJ2-1; possible D gene TRBD2, 5 bases. CDR3 coding DNA: TGTGCCAGCAGCCGCGCGCATGGGAGCTCCTACAATGAGCAGTTCTTC. It translates to CASSRAHGSSYNEQFF.